This TCR beta chain was identified in a study of graft-versus-host responses after intestinal transplantation. Overall study: Grafts that recipients had were multivisceral, liver-intestinal, or isolated intestinal transplants.

A remark on this clone: Its antigen is not known. One junction end does not reproduce the germline sequence, and a read error may be involved.

General observations from the study: The recipient marrow held GvH clones, and some of them showed up first in ileum or blood. Allograft clonal ratios (graft-versus-host to host-versus-graft) were high in patients who had graft-donor T cell macrochimerism.

Clones were read by immunoSEQ multiplex PCR, and TCRdb kept only the in-frame ones, dropping some. Among 75,000 to 100,000 clones listed, around 83% were seen once. The material was unstimulated CD8+ T cells sorted from spleen or lymph node cells, obtained before intestinal transplant. This TCR was sampled from a human donor who received an intestinal transplant.

DNA of the CDR3: TGCGCAACTCTACCGGGGCAGGGGGGAAAGACCGGGGAGCTGTTTTTT. This encodes CATLPGQGGKTGELFF. The J gene is TRBJ2-2, the V gene TRBV28; possible D gene TRBD1, 7 bases. CDR1 and CDR2 from the germline V gene are MDHEN and SYDVKM. There are 16 residues in the CDR3.